Listed below are T cell receptor beta chains from one sample, sequenced in a study of blood T cell repertoires in COVID-19. The repertoire was sequenced with immunoSEQ multiplex PCR; TCRdb's copy has only in-frame clones and lacks some. The sample consists of roughly 390,000 clones, more than 70% of them appearing once. Sequencing was performed on peripheral blood. All receptors derive from a woman in her 30s with COVID-19, enrolled during active disease. CDR3s include the opening cysteine and the closing phenylalanine or tryptophan. The order of the fields is V gene, J gene, D gene, clone size, CDR3 DNA, CDR3 protein. D genes are given only for firm matches. Rows give clone size only sometimes, using once, few, many, or a class for an expanded clone.

TRBV7-2	TRBJ2-7	TRBD2	-	TGTGCCAGCAGCTACAAGCTTAGCGGGGCCTACGAGCAGTACTTC	CASSYKLSGAYEQYF
TRBV4-3	TRBJ2-7	TRBD2	few	TGCGCCAGCAGCCCACTACTAGCGGCTTCCTACGAGCAGTACTTC	CASSPLLAASYEQYF
TRBV27	TRBJ2-7	TRBD2	-	TGTGCCAGCAGACGTAGCGGGAGATCCTACGAGCAGTACTTC	CASRRSGRSYEQYF
TRBV5-6	TRBJ2-7	TRBD2	few	TGTGCCAGCAGCACAGGGAAGCGGGAGGAGTACTTC	CASSTGKREEYF
TRBV28	TRBJ2-7	-	-	TGTGCCAGCAGCCCATCACCAGCGGTCCCTCGGCCCTACGAGCAGTACTTC	CASSPSPAVPRPYEQYF
TRBV6-1	TRBJ1-1	-	-	TGTGCCAGCAGTGAAGCCCCGGGGGCTGAAGCTTTCTTT	CASSEAPGAEAFF
TRBV5-8	TRBJ2-7	TRBD2	-	TGTGCCAGCAGCTTCAGCCTAGCGGGAAAATCCTACGAGCAGTACTTC	CASSFSLAGKSYEQYF
TRBV6-1	TRBJ2-7	-	-	TGTGCCAGCAGTGAAGCGAGAGGCGAGCAGTACTTC	CASSEARGEQYF
TRBV27	TRBJ2-7	-	few	TGTGCCAGCGGCACAGGGGGGGGCTACGAGCAGTACTTC	CASGTGGGYEQYF
TRBV7-8	TRBJ2-2	-	-	TGTGCCAGCAGCCCTAGGATCAGGGACGGGGAGCTGTTTTTT	CASSPRIRDGELFF
TRBV19	TRBJ2-7	TRBD1	-	TGTGCCAGTAGACAGGGGTCATCCTACGAGCAGTACTTC	CASRQGSSYEQYF
TRBV4-3	TRBJ2-7	TRBD1	-	TGCGCCAGCATAAACCTGGGTGGGACAGGGAGCTACGAGCAGTACTTC	CASINLGGTGSYEQYF
TRBV6-5	TRBJ2-1	TRBD2	-	TGTGCCAGCAGGCGGGAGCGTGAGCAGTTCTTC	CASRREREQFF
TRBV5-6	TRBJ1-5	-	-	TGTGCCAGCAGCTTAGGGACTACCTATCAGCCCCAGCATTTT	CASSLGTTYQPQHF
TRBV6-5	TRBJ1-4	-	-	TGTGCCAGCAGTACCCGGAGGGGAGGGGAAAAACTGTTTTTT	CASSTRRGGEKLFF
TRBV19	TRBJ2-1	-	-	TGTGCCAGTAGCTCACCCAGTTATGAGCAGTTCTTC	CASSSPSYEQFF
TRBV5-1	TRBJ2-1	-	-	TGCGCCAGCAGCTTGGGGCGGTCAAGCTCCTACAATGAGCAGTTCTTC	CASSLGRSSSYNEQFF
TRBV5-1	TRBJ2-7	-	many	TGCGCCAGCAGCCCAGCCGCTGACGACGGCGGTCAGCAGTACTTC	CASSPAADDGGQQYF
TRBV30	TRBJ1-5	-	-	TGTGCCTGGAGTGTACTGGGCAGTAGCAATCAGCCCCAGCATTTT	CAWSVLGSSNQPQHF
TRBV25-1	TRBJ2-7	TRBD2	-	TGTGCCAGCAGTCGTGGGACTAGCGGAGTCTACGAGCAGTACTTC	CASSRGTSGVYEQYF